This T cell receptor (beta chain) was profiled in a study of blood T cell repertoires in COVID-19. The wider study: Sample material is recorded as cDNA or gDNA derived from T cells, B-cell-depleted T cells, or PBMCs.

In the authors' workflow: Reference gene primer amplification gave nucleated cell count estimates. The protocol was immunoSEQ multiplex PCR, while the TCRdb copy is restricted to in-frame clones and leaves out a portion. V, J and clone size reflect that table, while D and trimming were determined from the DNA. The sample holds around 110,000 clones, 75% to 90% seen once. The CDR3 is made up of 15 amino acids. V lost 0 bases and J lost 5, with 11 bases in between. Germline CDR1 is LGHNA and CDR2 is YSLEER. The gene calls are TRBV4-3 and TRBJ1-5, with a weak D call TRBD1 (6 bases). The material sequenced was peripheral blood. This TCR derives from a man aged 35 to 55 with acute or convalescent COVID-19. The CDR3 loop reads CASSQDLGADQPQHF. The CDR3 bases are TGCGCCAGCAGCCAAGATCTGGGGGCAGATCAGCCCCAGCATTTT.